One and the same sample provided the 12 T cell receptor beta chains below, sequenced in a study of T cell responses to AZD1222 COVID-19 vaccine. Profiled with immunoSEQ multiplex PCR; TCRdb holds only in-frame clones, not every one. The sample lists some 150,000 clones; about 90% were seen once. Material: peripheral blood, obtained 28 days after the second AZD1222 dose. These receptor sequences come from an adult who received the AZD1222 COVID-19 vaccine.

The gene calls are TRBV6-6 and TRBJ1-6; D is ambiguous. Germline V gives CDR1 MNHNY, CDR2 SVGAGI (reference sequence). The length of the CDR3 is 13 residues. With 7 bases removed from V and 2 bases from J, the gap between germline ends came to 6 bases. CDR3 sequence: CASNGAYNSPLHF. For the CDR3, the DNA is TGTGCCAGCAACGGGGCCTATAATTCACCCCTCCACTTT.

The chain employs TRBV7-3 and TRBJ1-5; D is ambiguous. This CDR3 region has 16 residues. The germline V gene encodes CDR1 SGHTA and CDR2 FQGTGA. The germline V and J ends were trimmed by 5 bases and 1 base, with 15 bases remaining between them. The CDR3 is CASSMTRVSSNQPQHF. The CDR3 nucleotides are TGTGCCAGCAGCATGACCAGAGTCTCGAGCAATCAGCCCCAGCATTTT.

V usage is TRBV11-2 and J usage is TRBJ2-5, with 10 bases fitting TRBD2. V lost 3 bases and J lost 4; bases outside the gene matches: 5. CDR1 and CDR2 from the germline V gene are SGHAT and FQNNGV. The CDR3 totals 15 residues. CDR3 amino acids: CASSLASGSGETQYF. CDR3 DNA: TGTGCCAGCAGCTTGGCTAGCGGGAGTGGAGAGACCCAGTACTTC.

V is TRBV6-5 and J is TRBJ1-4; 7 bases fit TRBD1. The CDR3 is 15 amino acids. Germline CDR1 reads MNHEY; CDR2 reads SVGAGI. With 6 bases clipped from V and 4 bases from J, the junction kept 8 bases outside the gene matches. The CDR3 region is CASRVSGTVNEKLFF. For the CDR3, the DNA is TGTGCCAGCAGGGTATCCGGGACAGTTAATGAAAAACTGTTTTTT.

This chain uses TRBV27 with TRBJ1-5; no reliable D call. Looked up from germline, CDR1 is MNHEY and CDR2 is SMNVEV (reference sequence). The CDR3 spans 14 residues. V lost 6 bases and J 7 bases, leaving 16 bases between the germline ends. CDR3 bases: TGTGCCAGCAGCCTCAGCGGGAGCTGGCAGCCCCAGCATTTT. Protein product: CASSLSGSWQPQHF.

The chain joins TRBV29-1 to TRBJ2-1, with 11 nucleotides matching TRBD1. V trimming: 3 bases; J trimming: 7 bases; junction bases outside the gene matches: 5. The germline V gene has CDR1 SQVTM and CDR2 ANQGSEA. The CDR3 has 14 amino acids. The CDR3 here is CSVDGTGGWNEQFF. The CDR3 DNA is TGCAGCGTTGATGGGACAGGGGGTTGGAATGAGCAGTTCTTC.

V gene TRBV27 combines with J gene TRBJ1-2, with D possibly TRBD1 on 5 matching bases. Trimming stripped 8 bases from V and 4 bases from J, with 17 bases between. Germline loops: CDR1 MNHEY, CDR2 SMNVEV (reference sequence). The CDR3 is 14 amino acids. DNA for the CDR3: TGTGCCAGCTCCCCACGCAGGGCCGTCTATGGCTACACCTTC. It is translated as CASSPRRAVYGYTF.

The rearrangement links TRBV6-5 to TRBJ2-2; D unclear. Germline loops: CDR1 MNHEY, CDR2 SVGAGI. Trimming removed 6 bases from V and 2 bases from J, with 10 bases in between. This CDR3 is 14 amino acids long. The CDR3 reads CASRKAANTGELFF. The CDR3 DNA reads TGTGCCAGCAGGAAGGCGGCTAACACCGGGGAGCTGTTTTTT.

This chain uses TRBV13 with TRBJ1-2; D not resolved. Trimming removed 5 bases at V and 8 bases at J, with 12 bases between. From germline, CDR1 is PRHDT and CDR2 FYEKMQ (reference sequence). CDR3 length: 12 amino acids. CDR3 DNA: TGTGCCAGCAGCATTCGTAAGACCGGCTACACCTTC. Amino acid sequence: CASSIRKTGYTF.

The V and J genes are TRBV30 and TRBJ1-3; possibly TRBD1 for D (6 bases). Germline-derived CDR1 and CDR2 are GTSNPN and SVGIG (reference sequence). The CDR3 is made up of 20 amino acids. Trimming took 2 bases from V and 0 from J, leaving 26 bases between them. This chain's CDR3 is CAWSLMTGTPSSSSGNTIYF. For the CDR3, the DNA is TGTGCCTGGAGTCTCATGACAGGAACCCCCAGTTCTAGCTCTGGAAACACCATATATTTT.

This chain joins TRBV5-1 and TRBJ2-7; D is uncertain. This CDR3 has 14 amino acids. The V gene lost 0 bases and the J gene lost 0 bases, with 7 bases spanning the gap. In germline, CDR1 is SGHRS, CDR2 YFSETQ. The CDR3 sequence is CASSLAALSYEQYF. The CDR3 DNA follows: TGCGCCAGCAGCTTGGCCGCTCTCTCCTACGAGCAGTACTTC.

This chain connects TRBV11-2 to TRBJ2-7; 9 bases match TRBD1. The germline gives CDR1 SGHAT, CDR2 FQNNGV. This CDR3 has 15 amino acids. The J segment lost 4 bases and the V segment lost 1 base, leaving 5 bases of the junction unmatched. The CDR3 nucleotides are TGTGCCAGCAGCTTAGTAGACAGGGGGGGGTACGAGCAGTACTTC. Residues: CASSLVDRGGYEQYF.